Sequencing of this TCR beta chain was carried out in a study of spatial heterogeneity in lung cancer. As for the study in general: Detected sequences consistently included more beta-chain ones than alpha-chain ones.

Every TCR cDNA molecule bore a unique molecular identifier. TCRdb redid the calling of the 5' RACE reads with MiXCR, one entry per CDR3 protein. The sample records more than 80,000 distinct CDR3 sequences, less than 15% being singletons. Time point of the sample: sample taken at primary tumor resection. Donation came from some 73 patients with untreated early-stage non-small cell lung cancer. The study sequenced unsorted whole RNA from tumor, nontumor lung or frozen PBMC. CDR1 is SGDLS, CDR2 YYNGEE, per germline. This CDR3 has 18 amino acids. V trimming: 0 bases; J trimming: 2 bases; junction bases outside the gene matches: 11.

The sample was PBMCs, taken at surgery. This chain connects TRBV9 to TRBJ2-3; 8 positions match TRBD2. The receptor's source is a male donor with early-stage non-small cell lung cancer. The CDR3 region has the DNA TGTGCCAGCAGCGTAGACCTAGCGGGTTGGCTGACCACAGATACGCAGTATTTT. It codes for CASSVDLAGWLTTDTQYF.